This T cell receptor beta chain was found in a study of T cell responses to AZD1222 COVID-19 vaccine. Trimming cost V 6 bases and J 5 bases; bases outside gene matches: 7. CDR1 and CDR2 (germline): MNHEY, SVGAGI. The CDR3 loop spans 13 amino acids. Measured with immunoSEQ multiplex PCR; TCRdb has only the in-frame clones, and not every one. This table has some 90,000 clones, about 90% appearing once. Source: peripheral blood, taken on day 0 of MenACWY control vaccination. The chain carries TRBV6-5 and TRBJ2-7, with 7 nucleotides matching TRBD1. The TCR originated in an adult in good health. CDR3 sequence reads: CASSPTGYNEQYF. CDR3 DNA sequence: TGTGCCAGCAGCCCGACAGGGTACAACGAGCAGTACTTC.